The clone carrying this T cell receptor (beta chain) showed up just a few times. The antigen is undetermined. Authors of the study amplified TCR beta CDR3 regions from RNA transcripts. In the first-round RT-PCR of the TCR CDR3, the HTBI primer set was used. TCRdb re-derived calls from the multiplex PCR reads in MiXCR, one entry per CDR3 protein. Of fewer than 650,000 distinct CDR3 sequences listed, around 13% were seen once; the top ten hold about 5.8%. Patients aged 18 to 65 had newly diagnosed hyperthyroidism of under 2 months' duration. Uncontrolled infections, other autoimmune diseases, pregnancy or lactation led to exclusion of patients. This sample was taken from a study of T cells in Graves' hyperthyroidism and ophthalmopathy. Study overall: The blood sample was taken at first diagnosis, before treatment began. Findings and caveats of the study: Most clonotypes expanded in the thyroid (above 0.001) were also present in blood.

With V trimmed by 7 bases and J by 5 bases, 2 bases remained unmatched. This CDR3 is built from 13 residues. From germline, CDR1 is MNHNS and CDR2 SASEGT. This sequence was found in a woman aged 25-40 years with Graves' hyperthyroidism that later progressed to Graves' ophthalmopathy. The sequenced sample was blood. The V and J genes are TRBV6-1 and TRBJ2-6; 7 nucleotides align to TRBD1. The CDR3 coding sequence is TGTGCCAGCAAGGGGGCTAGGGCCAACGTCCTGACTTTC. Its translation is CASKGARANVLTF.